A selection of T cell receptor beta chains follows, all from one sample in a study of T cell responses to AZD1222 COVID-19 vaccine. This table comes from immunoSEQ multiplex PCR, and its TCRdb copy is limited to in-frame clones, with some not included. The sample yields about 190,000 clones, over 70% seen once. The specimen comprised peripheral blood, sampled on day 0 of MenACWY control vaccination. The receptors derive from an adult in good health. Each CDR3 is given with its conserved first and last residue. Fields, in order: CDR3 protein, V gene, J gene.

CASSPLLGGGTEAFF	TRBV5-1	TRBJ1-1
CASSLRWQLNEKLFF	TRBV5-1	TRBJ1-4
CASSSLGHRQTTNYGYTF	TRBV28	TRBJ1-2
CASSLRSVGVNYGYTF	TRBV7-9	TRBJ1-2
CASSQAILIDRGYGYTF	TRBV4-1	TRBJ1-2
CAWSFWGANYGYTF	TRBV30	TRBJ1-2
CASSQDLGLAGTTDTQYF	TRBV3-1/TRBV3-2	TRBJ2-3
CASSRQGSSYEQYF	TRBV11-2	TRBJ2-7
CASRQGVTEAFF	TRBV19	TRBJ1-1
CASRGWDSSYNEQFF	TRBV5-8	TRBJ2-1
CASSAGSGGEGTQYF	TRBV7-2	TRBJ2-5
CATSDVTDEQYF	TRBV24-1	TRBJ2-7
CAWTATNEKLFF	TRBV30	TRBJ1-4
CASSKQGDGYTF	TRBV5-1	TRBJ1-2
CASSLSREGPRSYGYTF	TRBV2	TRBJ1-2
CASSLGGTGVYNEQFF	TRBV13	TRBJ2-1
CSVANPSDSNTEAFF	TRBV29-1	TRBJ1-1
CASMTGGNYGYTF	TRBV2	TRBJ1-2
CASSLRFGTEAYEQYF	TRBV5-1	TRBJ2-7
CASSPSYNEQFF	TRBV19	TRBJ2-1
CASSGGSRVGYTF	TRBV10-2	TRBJ1-2
CSVGGEYEQYF	TRBV29-1	TRBJ2-7
CSAGLGDGYTF	TRBV20-1	TRBJ1-2
CASSSPGGRGGDTEAFF	TRBV19	TRBJ1-1
CASSTRDRGVNQPQHF	TRBV19	TRBJ1-5
CASSSGTGNEAFF	TRBV7-9	TRBJ1-1
CAWSNGPNTEAFF	TRBV30	TRBJ1-1
CSVPGLTYNEQFF	TRBV29-1	TRBJ2-1
CASSLLQGVNGYTF	TRBV7-9	TRBJ1-2
CASSGGAFYEQFF	TRBV5-1	TRBJ2-1
CASSIDPDRGGTEAFF	TRBV19	TRBJ1-1
CASSFIRGAGELFF	TRBV14	TRBJ2-2
CASSIPPRRNTGELFF	TRBV19	TRBJ2-2
CASSWDLSEQYF	TRBV7-2	TRBJ2-7
CAWSQGGSYGYTF	TRBV30	TRBJ1-2
CASSLLPSAQETQYF	TRBV18	TRBJ2-5
CASSLVRNTEAFF	TRBV5-6	TRBJ1-1
CASSLDSSGGRETQYF	TRBV7-3	TRBJ2-5
CASSFGNEQFF	TRBV7-9	TRBJ2-1
CASSQGPPNTEAFF	TRBV3-1/TRBV3-2	TRBJ1-1
CASSEPSSEQFF	TRBV6-1	TRBJ2-1
CASSPGTGVYGYTF	TRBV5-1	TRBJ1-2
CASSSGTFSNQPQHF	TRBV6-6	TRBJ1-5
CASSKDRDGYTF	TRBV2	TRBJ1-2
CASSTGTVNQPQHF	TRBV9	TRBJ1-5
CASSPQGNQPQHF	TRBV7-2	TRBJ1-5
CASSQEPGAGNEQFF	TRBV4-1	TRBJ2-1
CASSYIPGLRGGLYNSPLHF	TRBV5-5	TRBJ1-6
CASSEWGQGFYEQYF	TRBV6-1	TRBJ2-7
CAWSGGERWTQYF	TRBV30	TRBJ2-5
CASSLQSSYEQYF	TRBV7-2	TRBJ2-7
CASSDRGGRNTIYF	TRBV19	TRBJ1-3
CASSVDIGTEAYEQYF	TRBV9	TRBJ2-7
CASGSTGGYGYTF	TRBV9	TRBJ1-2
CASSKTGDLQPQHF	TRBV6-5	TRBJ1-5